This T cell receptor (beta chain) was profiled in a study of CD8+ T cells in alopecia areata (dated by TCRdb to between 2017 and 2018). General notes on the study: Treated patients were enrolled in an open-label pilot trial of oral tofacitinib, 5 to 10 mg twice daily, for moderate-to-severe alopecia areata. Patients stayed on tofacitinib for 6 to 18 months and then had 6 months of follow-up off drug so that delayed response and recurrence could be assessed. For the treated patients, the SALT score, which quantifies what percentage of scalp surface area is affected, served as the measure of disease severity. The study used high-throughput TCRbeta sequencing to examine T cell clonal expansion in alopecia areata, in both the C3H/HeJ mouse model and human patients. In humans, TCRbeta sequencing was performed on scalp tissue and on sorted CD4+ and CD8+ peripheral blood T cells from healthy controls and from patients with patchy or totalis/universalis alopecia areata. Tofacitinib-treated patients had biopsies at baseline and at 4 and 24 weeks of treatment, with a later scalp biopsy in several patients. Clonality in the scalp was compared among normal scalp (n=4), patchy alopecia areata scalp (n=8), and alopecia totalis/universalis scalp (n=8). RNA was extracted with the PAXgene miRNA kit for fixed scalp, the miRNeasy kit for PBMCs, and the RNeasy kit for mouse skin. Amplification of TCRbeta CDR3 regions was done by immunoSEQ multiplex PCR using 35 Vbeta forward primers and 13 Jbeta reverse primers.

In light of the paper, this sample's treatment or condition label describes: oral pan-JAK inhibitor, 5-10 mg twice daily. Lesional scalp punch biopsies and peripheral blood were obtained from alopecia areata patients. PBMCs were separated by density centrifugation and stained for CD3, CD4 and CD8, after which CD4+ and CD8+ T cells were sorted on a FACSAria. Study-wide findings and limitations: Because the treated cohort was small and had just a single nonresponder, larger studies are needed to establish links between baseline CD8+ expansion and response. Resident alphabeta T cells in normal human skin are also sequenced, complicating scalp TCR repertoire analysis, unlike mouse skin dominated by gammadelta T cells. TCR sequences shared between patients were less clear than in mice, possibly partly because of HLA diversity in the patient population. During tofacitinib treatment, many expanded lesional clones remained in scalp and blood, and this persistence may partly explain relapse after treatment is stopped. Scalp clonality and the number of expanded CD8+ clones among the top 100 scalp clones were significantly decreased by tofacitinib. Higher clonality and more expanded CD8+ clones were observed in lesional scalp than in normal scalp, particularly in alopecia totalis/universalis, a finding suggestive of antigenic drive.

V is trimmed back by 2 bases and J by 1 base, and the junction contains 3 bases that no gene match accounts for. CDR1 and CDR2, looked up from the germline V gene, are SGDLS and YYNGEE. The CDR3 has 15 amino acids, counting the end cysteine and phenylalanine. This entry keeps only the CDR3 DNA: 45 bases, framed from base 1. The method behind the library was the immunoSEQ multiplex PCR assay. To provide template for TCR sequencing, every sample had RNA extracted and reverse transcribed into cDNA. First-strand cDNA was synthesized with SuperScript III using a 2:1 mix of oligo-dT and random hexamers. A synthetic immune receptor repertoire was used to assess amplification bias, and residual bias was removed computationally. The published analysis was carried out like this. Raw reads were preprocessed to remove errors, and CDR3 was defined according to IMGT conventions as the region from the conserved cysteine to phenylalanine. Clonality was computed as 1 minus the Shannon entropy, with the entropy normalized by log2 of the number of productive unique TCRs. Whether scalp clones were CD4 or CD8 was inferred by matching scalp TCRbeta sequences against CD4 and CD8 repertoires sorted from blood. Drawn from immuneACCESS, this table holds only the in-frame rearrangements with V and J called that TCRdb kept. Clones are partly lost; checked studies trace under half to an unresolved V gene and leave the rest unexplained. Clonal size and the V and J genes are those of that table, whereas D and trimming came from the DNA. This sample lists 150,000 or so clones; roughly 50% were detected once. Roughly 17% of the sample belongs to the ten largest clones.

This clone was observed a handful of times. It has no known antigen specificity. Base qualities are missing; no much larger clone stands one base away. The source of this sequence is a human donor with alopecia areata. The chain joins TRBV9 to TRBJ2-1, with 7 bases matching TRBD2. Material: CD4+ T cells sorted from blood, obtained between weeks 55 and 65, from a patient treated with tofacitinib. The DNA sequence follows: TGTGCCAGCAGCGTCCGAGCGGGGTCCTACAATGAGCAGTTCTTC. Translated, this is CASSVRAGSYNEQFF.